Reported below is one T cell receptor (beta chain). CDR3 length: 14 amino acids. Between the trimmed V and J ends, which lost 4 bases and 0 bases, there was a span of 9 bases. Germline CDR1 reads SGHRS; CDR2 reads YFSETQ. Participants reported their clinical history, and cohort assignment relied on those reports. This sample is drawn from a study of blood T cell repertoires in COVID-19. TCRdb's copy holds only in-frame clones and misses some; the assay was immunoSEQ multiplex PCR. This sample has roughly 230,000 clones, with roughly 89% found just once. Sample: PBMCs or T cells enriched from blood (not recorded which). This receptor was identified in a woman aged 25 to 45 with acute COVID-19. V gene TRBV5-1 combines with J gene TRBJ2-3, with D possibly matching TRBD2 (6 bases). The CDR3 sequence is CASSPSGSTDTQYF. For the CDR3, the DNA is TGCGCCAGCAGCCCCAGCGGGAGCACAGATACGCAGTATTTT.